Listed here is a single T cell receptor (beta chain). Its antigen target is currently unknown. The input lacks base qualities; no much larger clone sits a single base away. The cohort was made up of under 800 healthy bone marrow donors. At the time of sampling, all cohort members were nominally healthy, though unrecorded immune exposures were likely present. The donor tested CMV seronegative, placing the donor among the approximately 400 seronegative members of the cohort. Each donor provided a peripheral blood sample, and peripheral blood mononuclear cells were used for TCR beta sequencing. Genomic DNA extraction from the blood cell samples was performed with the Qiagen DNeasy Blood Extraction Kit. This sample stems from a study of cytomegalovirus exposure and HLA in healthy donors (dated by TCRdb to the late 2010s). Context from the whole study: An earlier analysis of 587 of the donors reported approximately 260 Gb of sequence data and around 110 million unique TCR beta sequences obtained from some 170 million T cells. To predict cytomegalovirus infection status, the study combined high-throughput TCR immunosequencing, statistical association of individual TCRs with disease status, and machine learning. A later analysis re-analyzed previously published TCR beta repertoires from about 730 donors and added high-resolution HLA genotyping to study TCR occurrence patterns. In an earlier analysis of more than 550 of the donors, high-throughput TCR beta sequencing was used to judge whether each TCR beta V gene segment behaved as functional or pseudogenic. Donor age, sex, ethnicity and CMV serostatus were compiled alongside the repertoire data. Using immunosequencing, the study profiled T cell repertoires from about 620 subjects and related those repertoires to cytomegalovirus serostatus. The study aimed to test whether signatures of past pathogen exposure could be identified by cataloging public T cell receptors. Across 398 genotyped donors of the cohort, an average of roughly 200,000 unique TCR beta nucleotide sequences per donor were sequenced, and 15% to 20% of those sequences were non-productive. Among the roughly 370 genotyped donors, under 90% belonged to the genetic ancestry cluster associated with self-reported Caucasian donors. The later analysis used no new phenotypic data to find candidate immune exposures, relying instead on TCR beta sequences and their occurrence across donors. Because of strong linkage in the cohort, roughly five DR-DQ haplotypes were treated as single units for association and clustering. Typing coverage differed by locus: A, B, C, DRB1 and DQB1 were typed in about 629-640 donors, DQA1 in around 500, DPA1 in around 610, and DPB1 in 472. A later genetic analysis used genome-wide SNP genotypes for about 65% of the 666 donors, treating that subset as a discovery cohort. Every discovery cohort repertoire had been produced on one sequencing platform. Class I and class II HLA loci were covered by the typing at four-digit resolution. About 300 gigabases of sequencing data and tens of millions of unique TCR sequences made up an early release that covered roughly 670 HLA-typed donors. Besides the first cohort of roughly 640 subjects, a separate validation cohort made up of 90 to 150 different subjects was used.

Library preparation was by the immunoSEQ multiplex PCR assay. The multiplex PCR relied on a mix of 60 forward primers for TCR Vbeta segments and 13 reverse primers for TCR Jbeta segments. Amplification of the CDR3 region of rearranged TCR beta genes was performed with a multiplex PCR assay on genomic DNA. The amplified TCR beta libraries were sequenced on the Illumina HiSeq System as 87-base-pair reads. The original methods were these. Across the roughly 670 repertoires, a later analysis counted 80 million or so unique TCR beta chains, around 11 million of which were shared by at least two donors. Raw reads were error-corrected and collapsed into unique sequences with a nearest-neighbor algorithm that merged closely related sequences to remove PCR and sequencing errors. Alignment of CDR3 sequences to IMGT reference sequences was used to assign V, D and J gene segments. For a sequence to be retained, a match of at least six nucleotides to both a V gene segment and a J gene segment was required. A rearrangement was called productive if the CDR3 had no stop codons and remained in frame with V and J, and every other rearrangement was called non-productive. CDR3 was defined according to IMGT convention as the region running from the second conserved V-encoded cysteine to the conserved J-encoded phenylalanine. The earlier analysis of about 610 of the donors excluded any sequence lacking an unambiguous match to a single V gene segment. An earlier analysis of some 610 of the donors called V segments functional above 56.7% productive rearrangements and segregating when the between-donor standard deviation exceeded 5%. A statistical classification framework was built for diagnosing cytomegalovirus status from the catalog of TCR beta chain sequences. V and J gene assignment, in a later analysis, came from comparing TCR nucleotide sequences with IMGT/GENE-DB human TR gene sequences. In a later analysis, CDR3 sequences and most-parsimonious VDJ recombination scenarios were assigned using the TCRdist pipeline. A later analysis defined each TCR beta chain by its CDR3 amino acid sequence plus V-gene family, and excluded reads lacking a unique V-gene family. As a way to deal with suspected cross-contamination and a sequencing artifact, a later analysis dropped 450 to 600 nucleotide sequences that were highly shared and had low generation probability. In a later analysis, a clonal expansion index for each public chain was calculated from normalized within-repertoire ranks of inferred template counts. A later analysis computed generation probabilities with a VDJ recombination model fitted to out-of-frame rearrangements, and checked the results against IGoR. In a later analysis, TCR-TCR, TCR-HLA and TCR-CMV co-occurrence was scored with hypergeometric tests, and a repertoire-size bias correction was applied to TCR pairs. To estimate false discovery rates, a later analysis permuted the HLA or CMV assignments 20 times. In a later analysis, co-occurring TCRs were grouped using DBSCAN, with TCRdist sequence similarity added in when clustering inside HLA-allele-positive subsets. For co-occurrence clustering, repertoires with fewer than 30,000 or more than 120,000 public chains were excluded, along with a handful of repertoires with anomalous nucleotide sharing. Held by TCRdb, this immuneACCESS table contains in-frame sequences only and omits some clones. Under half of the omission traces to an unresolved V gene where checked; the cause of the rest is unknown. The V and J calls and the clone size are those of that table, but D and trimming were determined from the DNA. Within this sample are 170,000 or so clones, with 65% to 80% of them counted one time only. Clones ranked in the top ten supply 1.5% to 2% of the sample.

Paper-wide results and their limitations: In the study, 150 to 200 TCR beta chains were listed as associated with cytomegalovirus. For the cohort, immune exposure information was limited to CMV serostatus. The classifier was reported to diagnose cytomegalovirus status with high specificity and sensitivity in both the original cohort and the validation cohort. A later analysis found that HLA-associated TCR beta chains were more clonally expanded and had lower generation probabilities than equally common non-associated chains. A later genetic analysis associated a missense DCLRE1C variant with V-gene and J-gene trimming of TCR beta chains, and an independent cohort replicated the association. The authors suggested that the approach could potentially be generalized to other disease states and immunological phenotypes. In a later analysis, most CMV-associated TCR beta chains were found to appear HLA-restricted, with HLA associations seemingly driven largely by CMV exposure. Correlated functional status among segregating V segments might reflect linkage disequilibrium, but an unknown experimental factor could not be ruled out. Because some donors lacked HLA typing at each locus, the association tests relied only on the typed subset. A cluster of highly shared sequence variants was judged likely to be a technical artifact of the sequencing pipeline. Because counts were too low, about 15 rarely observed V segments, including chromosome 9 orphons, were left out of the earlier analysis of roughly 600 of the donors. In vitro tests confirmed that a few of the cytomegalovirus-associated TCR beta chains recognize cytomegalovirus antigens. A further reported finding was that TCR beta sequences accurately predicted the HLA-A and HLA-B alleles for most subjects in the first cohort. In a later analysis, TCR association rates were found to vary across HLA loci, with the most associated TCRs seen for DRB1 alleles and the fewest for HLA-C alleles. Several of the top co-occurrence clusters appeared to be linked to parvovirus B19, influenza, CMV and Epstein-Barr virus, according to a later analysis. When HLA alleles, especially DR and DQ, strongly co-occurred, attributing TCR associations to individual alleles was difficult. Roughly uniform sequencing depth across donors was assumed in presence/absence analyses, although this assumption may not hold. According to a later genetic analysis, donors in an Asian-associated ancestry cluster had fewer N-insertions in productive TCRs than the approximately 670-donor mean. The cohort was sequenced for TCR beta chains only, and without alpha or paired-chain data the features that could be detected were limited. Most TCR sequences were observed very rarely across donors, whereas some public TCRs were present in many individuals. In an earlier analysis of some 640 of the donors, most TCR beta V segments were observed in productive rearrangements about 87% or about 30% of the time, broadly matching IMGT annotations. At a false discovery rate of 0.05, a later analysis linked approximately 18,000 TCR beta sequences to specific HLA alleles.

The sequenced material came from PBMCs. The TCR originated in a woman in her 30s in good health and CMV-seronegative.

The nucleotide sequence reads as follows: TGTGCCAGCAGCTTAGGGACATTGAACACTGAAGCTTTCTTT. Its coded protein is CASSLGTLNTEAFF. Recombination linked TRBV7-2 to TRBJ1-1, and the D gene may be TRBD1, 5 bases matching. V is pared back by 1 base and J by 0 bases, with 6 bases lying between the germline termini. The CDR3 measures 14 amino acids from cysteine to phenylalanine. Only CDR3 DNA remains: 42 bases, in frame from the first base. The CDR1 and CDR2 encoded by the germline V gene are SGHTA and FQGNSA.